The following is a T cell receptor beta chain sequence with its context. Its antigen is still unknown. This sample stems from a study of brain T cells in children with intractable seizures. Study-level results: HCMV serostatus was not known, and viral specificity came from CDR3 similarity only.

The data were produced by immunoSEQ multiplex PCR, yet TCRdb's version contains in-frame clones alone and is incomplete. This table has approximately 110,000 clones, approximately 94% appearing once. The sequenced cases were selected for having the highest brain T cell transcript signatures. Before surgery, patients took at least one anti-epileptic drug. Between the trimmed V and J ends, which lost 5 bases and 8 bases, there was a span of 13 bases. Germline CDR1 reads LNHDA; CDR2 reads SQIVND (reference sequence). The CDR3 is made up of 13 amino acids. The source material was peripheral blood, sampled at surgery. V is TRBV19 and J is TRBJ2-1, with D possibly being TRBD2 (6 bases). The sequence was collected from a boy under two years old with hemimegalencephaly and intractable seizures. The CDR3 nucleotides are TGTGCCAGTAGTCGCCAAACGGGGGATGAGCAGTTCTTC. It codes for CASSRQTGDEQFF.